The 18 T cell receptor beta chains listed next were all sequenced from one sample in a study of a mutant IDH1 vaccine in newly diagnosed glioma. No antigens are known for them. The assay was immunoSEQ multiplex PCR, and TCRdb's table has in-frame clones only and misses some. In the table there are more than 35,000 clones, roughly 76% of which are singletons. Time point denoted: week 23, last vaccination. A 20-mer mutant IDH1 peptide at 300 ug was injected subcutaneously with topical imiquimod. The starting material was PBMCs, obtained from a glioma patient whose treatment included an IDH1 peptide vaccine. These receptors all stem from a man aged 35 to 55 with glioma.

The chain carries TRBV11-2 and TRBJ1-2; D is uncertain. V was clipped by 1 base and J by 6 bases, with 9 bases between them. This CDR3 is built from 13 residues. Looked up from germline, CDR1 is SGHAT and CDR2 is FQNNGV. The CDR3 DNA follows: TGTGCCAGCAGCTTAGTACCTGAGAATGGCTACACCTTC. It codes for CASSLVPENGYTF.

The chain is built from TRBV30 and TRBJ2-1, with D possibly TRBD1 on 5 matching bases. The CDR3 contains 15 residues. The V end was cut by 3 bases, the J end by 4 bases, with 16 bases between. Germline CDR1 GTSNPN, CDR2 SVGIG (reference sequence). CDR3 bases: TGTGCCTGGAGCCCGGACACTGTGTCTTACAATGAGCAGTTCTTC. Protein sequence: CAWSPDTVSYNEQFF.

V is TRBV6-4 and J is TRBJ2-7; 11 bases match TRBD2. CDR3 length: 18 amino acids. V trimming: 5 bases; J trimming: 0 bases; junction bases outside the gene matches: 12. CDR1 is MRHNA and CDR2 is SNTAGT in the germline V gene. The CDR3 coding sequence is TGTGCCAGCAGTCCCGGGACTAGCGGTGGAAAGCTCTCCTACGAGCAGTACTTC. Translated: CASSPGTSGGKLSYEQYF.

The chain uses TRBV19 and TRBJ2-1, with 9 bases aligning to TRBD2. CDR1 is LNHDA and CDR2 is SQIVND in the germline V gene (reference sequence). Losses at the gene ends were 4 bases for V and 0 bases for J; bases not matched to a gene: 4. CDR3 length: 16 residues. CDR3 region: CASSRTAGGSYNEQFF. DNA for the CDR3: TGTGCCAGTAGTAGAACAGCGGGGGGCTCCTACAATGAGCAGTTCTTC.

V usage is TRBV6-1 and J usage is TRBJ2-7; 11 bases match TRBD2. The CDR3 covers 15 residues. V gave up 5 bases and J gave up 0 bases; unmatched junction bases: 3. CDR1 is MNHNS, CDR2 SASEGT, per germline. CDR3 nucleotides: TGTGCCAGCAGTAGTCTAGCGGGGGGCTCCTACGAGCAGTACTTC. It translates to CASSSLAGGSYEQYF.

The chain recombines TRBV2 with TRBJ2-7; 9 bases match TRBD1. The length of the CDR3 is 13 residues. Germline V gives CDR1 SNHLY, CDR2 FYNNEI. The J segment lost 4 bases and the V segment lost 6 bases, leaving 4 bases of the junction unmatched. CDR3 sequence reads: CASRRTGDYEQYF. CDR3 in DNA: TGTGCCAGCAGGAGGACAGGGGATTACGAGCAGTACTTC.

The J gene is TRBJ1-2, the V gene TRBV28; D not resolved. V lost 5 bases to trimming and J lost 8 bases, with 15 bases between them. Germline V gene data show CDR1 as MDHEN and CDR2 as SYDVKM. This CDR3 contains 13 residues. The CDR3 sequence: CASSLDTVHGYTF. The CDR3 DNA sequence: TGTGCCAGCAGTCTAGACACGGTCCACGGCTACACCTTC.

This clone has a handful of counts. CDR3 coding DNA: TGTGCCAGCAGTGATTTTGAGCGGGGAAAGAGGTGGGAGCTGTTTTTT. Its translation: CASSDFERGKRWELFF. The chain joins TRBV6-1 to TRBJ2-2; 7 bases align to TRBD2. In germline, CDR1 is MNHNS, CDR2 SASEGT. After removal of 3 bases from V and 9 bases from J, the junction contained 13 bases not matched to a gene. The CDR3 sequence is 16 residues long.

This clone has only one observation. CDR3 nucleotides: TGTGCCAGCAGCTTGTCCAGCGGGAGGTTGGGCCAGTACTTC. Translating gives CASSLSSGRLGQYF. V gene TRBV5-4 combines with J gene TRBJ2-5; 9 bases map to TRBD2. The CDR3 is 14 residues long. The junction had 8 bases not matched to a gene; V was cut back by 1 base and J by 10 bases. From germline, CDR1 is SGHNT and CDR2 YYREEE (reference sequence).

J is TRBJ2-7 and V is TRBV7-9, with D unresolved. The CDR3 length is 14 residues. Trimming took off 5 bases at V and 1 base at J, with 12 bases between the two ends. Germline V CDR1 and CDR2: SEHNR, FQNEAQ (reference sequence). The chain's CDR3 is CASSPPVSSYEQYF. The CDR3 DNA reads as TGTGCCAGCAGCCCCCCCGTGAGTTCCTACGAGCAGTACTTC. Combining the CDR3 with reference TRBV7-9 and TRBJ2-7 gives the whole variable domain DTGVSQNPRHKITKRGQNVTFRCDPISEHNRLYWYRQTLGQGPEFLTYFQNEAQLEKSRLLSDRFSAERPKGSFSTLEIQRTEQGDSAMYLCASSPPVSSYEQYFGPGTRLTVT.

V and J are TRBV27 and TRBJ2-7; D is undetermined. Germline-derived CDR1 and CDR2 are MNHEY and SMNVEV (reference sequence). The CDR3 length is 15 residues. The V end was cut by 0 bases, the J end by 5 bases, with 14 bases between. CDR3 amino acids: CASSLSPSAAHEQYF. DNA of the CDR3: TGTGCCAGCAGTTTATCCCCCAGCGCAGCCCACGAGCAGTACTTC.

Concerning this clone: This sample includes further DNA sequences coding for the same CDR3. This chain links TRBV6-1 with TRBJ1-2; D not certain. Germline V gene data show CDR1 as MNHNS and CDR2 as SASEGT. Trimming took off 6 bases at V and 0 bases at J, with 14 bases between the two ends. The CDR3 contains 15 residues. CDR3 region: CASSETEYPNYGYTF. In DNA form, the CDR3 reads TGTGCCAGCAGCGAAACTGAGTACCCTAACTATGGCTACACCTTC.

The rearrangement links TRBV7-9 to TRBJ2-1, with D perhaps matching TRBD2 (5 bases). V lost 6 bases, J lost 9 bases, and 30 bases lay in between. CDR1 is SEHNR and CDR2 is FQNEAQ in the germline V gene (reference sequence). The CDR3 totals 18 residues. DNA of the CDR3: TGTGCCAGCAGTGCCGGACCCCCAACGGGAAGAATCGAGAGTGAGCAGTTCTTC. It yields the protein CASSAGPPTGRIESEQFF.

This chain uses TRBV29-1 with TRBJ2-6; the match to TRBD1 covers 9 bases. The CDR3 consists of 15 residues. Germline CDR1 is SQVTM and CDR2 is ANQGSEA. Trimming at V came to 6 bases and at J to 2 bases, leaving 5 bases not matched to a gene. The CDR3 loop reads CSVGQGKTGANVLTF. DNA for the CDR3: TGCAGCGTGGGACAGGGAAAAACTGGGGCCAACGTCCTGACTTTC.

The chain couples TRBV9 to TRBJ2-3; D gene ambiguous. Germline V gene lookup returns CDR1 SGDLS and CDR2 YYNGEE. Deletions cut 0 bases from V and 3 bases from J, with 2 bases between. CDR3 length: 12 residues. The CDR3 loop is CASSVDTDTQYF. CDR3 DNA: TGTGCCAGCAGCGTAGATACAGATACGCAGTATTTT.

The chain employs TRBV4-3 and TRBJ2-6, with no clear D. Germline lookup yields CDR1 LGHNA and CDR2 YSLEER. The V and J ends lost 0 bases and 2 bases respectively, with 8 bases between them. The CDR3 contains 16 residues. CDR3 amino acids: CASSQDWGTGANVLTF. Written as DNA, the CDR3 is TGCGCCAGCAGCCAAGATTGGGGAACTGGGGCCAACGTCCTGACTTTC.

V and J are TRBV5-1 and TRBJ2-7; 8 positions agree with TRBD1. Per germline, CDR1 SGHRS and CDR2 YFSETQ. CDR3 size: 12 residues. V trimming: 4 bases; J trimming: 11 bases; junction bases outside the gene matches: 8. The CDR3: CASSPQGGWEYF. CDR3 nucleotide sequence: TGCGCCAGCAGCCCACAGGGGGGATGGGAGTACTTC.

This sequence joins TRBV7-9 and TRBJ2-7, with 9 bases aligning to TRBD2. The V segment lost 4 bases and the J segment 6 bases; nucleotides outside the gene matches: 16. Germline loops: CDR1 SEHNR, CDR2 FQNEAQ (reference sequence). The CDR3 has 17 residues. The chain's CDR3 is CASSSTSRRGGSFEQYF. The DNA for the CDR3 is TGTGCCAGCAGCTCGACCTCGAGGCGGGGGGGCTCGTTCGAGCAGTACTTC.